The 30 T cell receptor beta chains listed next were all sequenced from one sample in a study of T cells in Graves' hyperthyroidism and ophthalmopathy. Amplification yielded TCR beta CDR3 regions, with RNA transcripts as the source. The HTBI set primed first-round TCR CDR3 RT-PCR. TCRdb reanalysed the multiplex PCR reads using MiXCR and keeps one entry per CDR3 protein. Here the sample spans fewer than 350,000 distinct CDR3 sequences, 15% to 20% being singletons. Input material: blood. These receptors all come from a woman aged 40 to 50 with Graves' ophthalmopathy.

This clonotype was detected many times. The V and J genes are TRBV28 and TRBJ1-2, with D perhaps TRBD1 (6 bases). Germline-derived CDR1 and CDR2 are MDHEN and SYDVKM. The V and J ends lost 6 bases and 4 bases respectively, with 21 bases between them. The CDR3 covers 16 residues. DNA for the CDR3: TGTGCCAGCAGGGGGGCTTCCAGGCCAACTTTCTATGGCTACACCTTC. Translated, it gives CASRGASRPTFYGYTF.

The chain carries TRBV6-5 and TRBJ2-5; possibly TRBD2 for D (6 bases). The CDR3 spans 17 residues. Between the trimmed V and J ends, which lost 2 bases and 5 bases, there was a span of 21 bases. In germline, CDR1 is MNHEY, CDR2 SVGAGI. The CDR3 region has the DNA TGTGCCAGCAGTTACGCCTATGGGGGAGGTGGTGTGGAGACCCAGTACTTC. Protein product: CASSYAYGGGGVETQYF.

The table lists this clonotype with many counts. The rearrangement links TRBV12-3 or TRBV12-4 to TRBJ2-7; perhaps TRBD1 as D (6 bases). The CDR3 extends over 12 amino acids. Trimming shortened V by 3 bases and J by 7 bases, and 10 bases separated the two germline ends. The chain's CDR3 is CASSFRGREQYF. In nucleotides, the CDR3 is TGTGCCAGCAGTTTCAGGGGTCGGGAGCAGTACTTC.

This clonotype was counted many times. CDR3 sequence reads: CASRLSGGTEAFF. CDR3 DNA sequence: TGTGCCAGCAGACTATCTGGGGGGACTGAAGCTTTCTTT. The chain couples TRBV11-2 to TRBJ1-1, with a weak D call TRBD1 (5 bases). CDR1 is SGHAT, CDR2 FQNNGV, per germline. Trimming left V 6 bases short and J 5 bases short, with 13 bases between. This CDR3 has 13 residues. Full variable domain (missing parts from reference TRBV11-2 and TRBJ1-1): EAGVAQSPRYKIIEKRQSVAFWCNPISGHATLYWYQQILGQGPKLLIQFQNNGVVDDSQLPKDRFSAERLKGVDSTLKIQPAKLEDSAVYLCASRLSGGTEAFFGQGTRLTVV.

At least ten counts were recorded for this clonotype. The chain links TRBV29-1 to TRBJ2-5; D is undetermined. Germline V CDR1 and CDR2: SQVTM, ANQGSEA. CDR3 length equals 13 residues. Trimming took 3 bases from V and 1 from J, leaving 9 bases between them. The CDR3 protein is CSVDLGLQETQYF. DNA for the CDR3: TGCAGCGTTGATTTAGGGCTCCAAGAGACCCAGTACTTC.

Ten or more counts support this clonotype. The genes are TRBV29-1 and TRBJ2-7; D is unresolved. The length of the CDR3 is 14 residues. V gave up 6 bases and J gave up 3 bases, with 18 bases separating them. CDR1 and CDR2 from the germline V gene are SQVTM and ANQGSEA. The CDR3: CSVAYDTSNYEQYF. The CDR3 DNA sequence: TGCAGCGTGGCCTATGACACCTCAAACTACGAGCAGTACTTC.

This clonotype has at least ten counts. The chain employs TRBV11-2 and TRBJ2-5, with D possibly matching TRBD2 (6 bases). Germline CDR1 reads SGHAT; CDR2 reads FQNNGV. Trimming shortened V by 0 bases and J by 2 bases, and 25 bases separated the two germline ends. This CDR3 spans 20 amino acids. CDR3 loop: CASSLDIRMSGVLLQETQYF. The CDR3 DNA is TGTGCCAGCAGCTTAGATATTAGAATGTCGGGGGTACTCCTTCAAGAGACCCAGTACTTC.

This clonotype was observed many times. The chain recombines TRBV20-1 with TRBJ2-7, with TRBD2 matching over 8 bases. J gave up 2 bases and V 5 bases, and 5 bases lay outside the gene matches. Germline CDR1 and CDR2: DFQATT and SNEGSKA (reference sequence). This CDR3 has 13 residues. CDR3 in amino acids: CSARTGGPYEQYF. The DNA for the CDR3 is TGCAGTGCTCGGACGGGGGGGCCCTACGAGCAGTACTTC.

V is TRBV19 and J is TRBJ1-2, with a tentative D call TRBD1 (5 bases). CDR1 LNHDA and CDR2 SQIVND come from the germline V gene (reference sequence). Trimming pared 2 bases from V and 7 bases from J, leaving 14 bases between. CDR3 length: 14 amino acids. The CDR3 DNA reads as TGTGCCAGTAGTATAAGCCAGACTACAGGTGGCTACACCTTC. It is translated as CASSISQTTGGYTF.

The CDR3 spells CASSPERGQGNSPLHF. In DNA, the CDR3 is TGTGCCAGCAGTCCCGAAAGGGGACAGGGGAATTCACCCCTCCACTTT. This chain uses TRBV28 with TRBJ1-6; 10 positions match TRBD1. Germline CDR1 and CDR2: MDHEN and SYDVKM. The junction had 8 bases not matched to a gene; V was cut back by 5 bases and J by 7 bases. This CDR3 spans 16 amino acids.

This clonotype has at least ten counts. The chain recombines TRBV27 with TRBJ1-1; 8 bases agree with TRBD1. With 3 bases clipped from V and 0 bases from J, the junction kept 3 bases outside the gene matches. The germline gives CDR1 MNHEY, CDR2 SMNVEV (reference sequence). CDR3 length: 15 amino acids. CDR3 nucleotides: TGTGCCAGCAGTTTCCGGACAGGGATGAACACTGAAGCTTTCTTT. Amino acid sequence: CASSFRTGMNTEAFF.

In this sample, this clonotype turned up many times. The chain has TRBV2 and TRBJ2-1; unclear D gene. V lost 3 bases and J lost 1, with 10 bases in between. Per germline, CDR1 SNHLY and CDR2 FYNNEI. The CDR3 spans 15 residues. The CDR3 sequence is CASSERTQSYNEQFF. The CDR3 DNA is TGTGCCAGCAGTGAGAGGACGCAATCCTACAATGAGCAGTTCTTC.

This clonotype was seen at least ten times. The DNA for the CDR3 is TGTGCCAGCATCAGCCGGGGAGAAACTGAAGCTTTCTTT. Protein: CASISRGETEAFF. This sequence joins TRBV28 and TRBJ1-1, with no clear D. In germline, CDR1 is MDHEN, CDR2 SYDVKM. With 7 bases removed from V and 5 bases from J, the gap between germline ends came to 14 bases. The CDR3 covers 13 residues.

This clonotype was picked up many times. The chain joins TRBV28 to TRBJ2-7; 8 bases align to TRBD1. J was trimmed by 6 bases and V by 9 bases; bases with no gene match: 13. CDR1 and CDR2 from the germline V gene are MDHEN and SYDVKM. The CDR3 consists of 14 residues. CDR3 in amino acids: CASSNPTGDIEQYF. In DNA, the CDR3 is TGTGCCAGTTCAAACCCGACAGGGGACATCGAGCAGTACTTC.

The chain has TRBV20-1 and TRBJ2-7, with 10 bases identical to TRBD1. Germline loops: CDR1 DFQATT, CDR2 SNEGSKA (reference sequence). This CDR3 contains 13 residues. J lost 6 bases, V lost 5 bases, and 7 bases had no gene match. The CDR3 sequence: CSAERDRGGEQYF. The CDR3 nucleotides read TGCAGTGCTGAGCGGGACAGGGGAGGCGAGCAGTACTTC.

This clonotype was recorded at least ten times. The J gene is TRBJ1-1, the V gene TRBV20-1, with TRBD1 identical over 8 bases. With V trimmed by 1 base and J by 12 bases, 7 bases remained unmatched. This CDR3 is 12 amino acids long. The germline V gene encodes CDR1 DFQATT and CDR2 SNEGSKA (reference sequence). CDR3: CSARARTGLTFF. The CDR3 bases are TGCAGTGCTAGAGCTCGGACAGGGCTAACTTTCTTT.

The gene calls are TRBV24-1 and TRBJ1-1; tentative D call: TRBD1 (6 bases). CDR1 and CDR2 (germline): KGHDR, SFDVKD. Trimming removed 3 bases at V and 0 bases at J, with 10 bases between. The length of the CDR3 is 15 residues. In DNA form, the CDR3 reads TGTGCCACCAGTGATGAAAGGGGGATGAACACTGAAGCTTTCTTT. Encoded protein: CATSDERGMNTEAFF.

V and J are TRBV9 and TRBJ2-7, with 11 bases that match TRBD2. This CDR3 contains 16 residues. J was trimmed by 1 base and V by 0 bases; bases with no gene match: 3. The V gene's germline CDR1 is SGDLS and CDR2 YYNGEE. The DNA for the CDR3 is TGTGCCAGCAGCGTAGGGGGACTAGCGGATTCCTACGAGCAGTACTTC. Amino acids: CASSVGGLADSYEQYF.

In this sample, this clonotype turned up many times. CDR3 protein: CASSRASGDTYEQYF. CDR3 coding DNA: TGTGCCAGTAGTCGGGCTAGCGGGGACACCTACGAGCAGTACTTC. The V gene is TRBV19, the J gene TRBJ2-7, with TRBD2 matching over 9 bases. V lost 5 bases and J lost 2; bases outside the gene matches: 7. This CDR3 contains 15 residues. CDR1 is LNHDA and CDR2 is SQIVND in the germline V gene (reference sequence).

In its sample, this clonotype was seen once. One end of the junction is discordant with germline, which a read error may explain. The chain employs TRBV12-3 or TRBV12-4 and TRBJ2-7; the D is unclear. This CDR3 comprises 15 residues. The CDR3 DNA reads as TGTGCCAGCAGTTTCGGCATCTCCCCCTCCTACGAGCAGTCCTTC. This sequence encodes CASSFGISPSYEQSF.

This clonotype was recorded a few times. A much larger clone differs by one base, so this may be a read error. V usage is TRBV12-3 or TRBV12-4 and J usage is TRBJ2-2, with D possibly being TRBD2 (5 bases). The CDR3 covers 12 residues. The V gene lost 6 bases and the J gene lost 16 bases, with 18 bases spanning the gap. The CDR3 DNA follows: TGTGCCAGCAGGGGTCGGTTGCGTCGGGAGTTTTTT. This encodes CASRGRLRREFF.

The chain recombines TRBV6-1 with TRBJ2-7; D is perhaps TRBD1 or TRBD2 (5 bases each). Germline loops: CDR1 MNHNS, CDR2 SASEGT. The CDR3 covers 14 residues. Deletions cut 5 bases from V and 5 bases from J, with 16 bases between. The DNA for the CDR3 is TGTGCCAGCAGTACAGATGGGGGTTTGAACGAGCAGTACTTC. It is translated as CASSTDGGLNEQYF.

At least ten counts were recorded for this clonotype. V and J are TRBV12-3 or TRBV12-4 and TRBJ2-5; D perhaps matches TRBD2 (6 bases). CDR3 length: 14 amino acids. Trimming took off 3 bases at V and 1 base at J, with 9 bases between the two ends. The CDR3 loop reads CASSLKEGQETQYF. CDR3 coding DNA: TGTGCCAGCAGTTTGAAGGAGGGCCAAGAGACCCAGTACTTC.

Ten or more counts support this clonotype. This sequence joins TRBV27 and TRBJ1-5; a weak D match, TRBD2 (6 bases). The last part of the DNA fits TRBJ2-3 better; the J call may be wrong. CDR3 length equals 14 residues. CDR1 is MNHEY and CDR2 is SMNVEV in the germline V gene (reference sequence). The DNA of the CDR3 is TGTGCCAGCAGCCTCGACCCCGGAGGGCAGCCCCAGTATTTT. Encoded protein: CASSLDPGGQPQYF.

This clonotype was counted many times. The chain combines TRBV9 with TRBJ1-2; D may be TRBD1 (6 bases). CDR1 is SGDLS and CDR2 is YYNGEE in the germline V gene. The CDR3 is made up of 13 amino acids. Trimming took 0 bases from V and 10 from J, leaving 13 bases between them. CDR3 coding DNA: TGTGCCAGCAGCGTAGATCGGAGGGGGACCTACACCTTC. It is translated as CASSVDRRGTYTF.

A remark on this clonotype: One end of the junction fails to match germline, which may point to a read error. In DNA, the CDR3 is TGTGCCAGCTCGCATGGGCTGGACACTGAAGCTTCCTTT. It translates to CASSHGLDTEASF. The V gene is TRBV12-3 or TRBV12-4, the J gene TRBJ1-1, with a tentative D call TRBD1 (5 bases). This CDR3 comprises 13 residues.

This clonotype was seen repeatedly, ten times or more. The chain combines TRBV12-3 or TRBV12-4 with TRBJ1-2; D remains unclear. The CDR3 covers 12 residues. V was pared by 6 bases and J by 4 bases, with 9 bases between. The CDR3 DNA reads as TGTGCCAGCAGCCAAGCCCCCTATGGCTACACCTTC. Protein product: CASSQAPYGYTF.

This clonotype appeared many times. The V and J genes are TRBV5-1 and TRBJ2-2; 11 bases align to TRBD2. V lost 8 bases to trimming and J lost 9 bases; unmatched junction nucleotides: 27. This CDR3 comprises 20 residues. Germline V gene lookup returns CDR1 SGHRS and CDR2 YFSETQ. The CDR3 here is CASRPDREPETSGRLRELFF. For the CDR3, the DNA is TGCGCCAGTAGGCCAGACAGGGAACCTGAAACTAGCGGGAGACTCAGGGAGCTGTTTTTT.

This clonotype was found many times. J is TRBJ2-2 and V is TRBV9; D gene uncertain. The CDR3 is 13 amino acids. Deletions cut 0 bases from V and 3 bases from J, with 3 bases between. Germline V gene sequence: CDR1 SGDLS, CDR2 YYNGEE. CDR3 in DNA: TGTGCCAGCAGCGTAGTCGACACCGGGGAGCTGTTTTTT. Protein: CASSVVDTGELFF.

CDR3 sequence: CASSSTGVTQPQHF. DNA of the CDR3: TGTGCCAGCAGCTCTACAGGGGTTACTCAGCCCCAGCATTTT. The chain couples TRBV5-6 to TRBJ1-5; 7 nucleotides align to TRBD1. This CDR3 is 14 amino acids long. Per germline, CDR1 SGHDT and CDR2 YYEEEE. Trimming at V came to 3 bases and at J to 6 bases, leaving 6 bases not matched to a gene.